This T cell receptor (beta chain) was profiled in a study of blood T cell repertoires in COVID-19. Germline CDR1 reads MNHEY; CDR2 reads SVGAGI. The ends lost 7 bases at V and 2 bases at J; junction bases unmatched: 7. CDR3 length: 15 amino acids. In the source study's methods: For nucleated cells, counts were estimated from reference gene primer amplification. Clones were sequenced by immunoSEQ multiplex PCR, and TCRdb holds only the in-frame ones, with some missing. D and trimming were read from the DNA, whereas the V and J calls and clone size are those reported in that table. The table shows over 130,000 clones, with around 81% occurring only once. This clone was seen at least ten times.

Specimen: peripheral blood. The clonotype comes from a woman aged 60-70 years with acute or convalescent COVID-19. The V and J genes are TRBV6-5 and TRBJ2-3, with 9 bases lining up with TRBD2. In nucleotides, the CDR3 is TGTGCCAGCAAGGCGGGAGGGCCCGTCACAGATACGCAGTATTTT. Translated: CASKAGGPVTDTQYF.